This TCR beta chain appears in the sequencing data of a study of blood T cells in healthy people across ages. Overall study findings and caveats: PBMCs were not sorted, which prevented a conclusive comparison of naive versus antigen-experienced cells.

V was trimmed by 6 bases and J by 0 bases, leaving 14 bases between them. Germline values: CDR1 MDHEN, CDR2 SYDVKM. This CDR3 has 15 amino acids. A second about 7 to 11 cycle PCR used barcoded and J-beta primers. At least 2.5 million CDR3-containing paired-end reads were obtained per sample. A single record per CDR3 protein comes from TCRdb applying MiXCR to the 5' RACE reads. The data hold 700,000 to 1,000,000 distinct CDR3 sequences, with around 45% observed a single time. As for this clonotype: The antigen remains undetermined.

The source of this sequence is a man in his sixties in good health. Material for sequencing was blood. The rearrangement joins TRBV28 to TRBJ1-2; possible D gene TRBD1, 5 bases. The CDR3 spells CASSPKGRANYGYTF. CDR3 bases: TGTGCCAGCAGCCCAAAGGGCAGGGCTAACTATGGCTACACCTTC.